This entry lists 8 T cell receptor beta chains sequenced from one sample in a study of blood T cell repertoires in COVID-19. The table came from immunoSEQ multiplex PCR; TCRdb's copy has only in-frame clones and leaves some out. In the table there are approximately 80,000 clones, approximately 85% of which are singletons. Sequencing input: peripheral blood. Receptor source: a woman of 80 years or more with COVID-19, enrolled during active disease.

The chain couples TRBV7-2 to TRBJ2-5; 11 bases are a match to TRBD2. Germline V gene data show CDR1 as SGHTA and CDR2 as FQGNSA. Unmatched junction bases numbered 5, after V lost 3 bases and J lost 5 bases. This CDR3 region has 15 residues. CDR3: CASSFSGGAGETQYF. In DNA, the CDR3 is TGTGCCAGCAGCTTTAGCGGGGGGGCCGGGGAGACCCAGTACTTC.

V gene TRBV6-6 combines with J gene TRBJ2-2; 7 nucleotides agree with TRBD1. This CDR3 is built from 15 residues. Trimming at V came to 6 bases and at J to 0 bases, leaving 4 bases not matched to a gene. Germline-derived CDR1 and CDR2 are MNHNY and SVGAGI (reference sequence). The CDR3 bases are TGTGCCAGCAGGGTACAGGGGACGAACACCGGGGAGCTGTTTTTT. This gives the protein CASRVQGTNTGELFF.

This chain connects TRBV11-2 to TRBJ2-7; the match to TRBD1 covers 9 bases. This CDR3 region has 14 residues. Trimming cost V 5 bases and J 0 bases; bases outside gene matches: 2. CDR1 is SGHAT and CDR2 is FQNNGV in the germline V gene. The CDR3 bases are TGTGCCAGCAGCCGGGACAGGGCCTCCTACGAGCAGTACTTC. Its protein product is CASSRDRASYEQYF.

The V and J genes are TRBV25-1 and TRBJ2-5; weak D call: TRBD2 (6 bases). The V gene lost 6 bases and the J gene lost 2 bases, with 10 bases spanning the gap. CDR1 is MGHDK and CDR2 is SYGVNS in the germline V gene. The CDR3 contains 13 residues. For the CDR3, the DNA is TGTGCCAGCAGGGACTACACTCAAGAGACCCAGTACTTC. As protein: CASRDYTQETQYF. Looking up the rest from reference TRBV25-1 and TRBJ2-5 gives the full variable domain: EADIYQTPRYLVIGTGKKITLECSQTMGHDKMYWYQQDPGMELHLIHYSYGVNSTEKGDLSSESTVSRIRTEHFPLTLESARPSHTSQYLCASRDYTQETQYFGPGTRLLVL.

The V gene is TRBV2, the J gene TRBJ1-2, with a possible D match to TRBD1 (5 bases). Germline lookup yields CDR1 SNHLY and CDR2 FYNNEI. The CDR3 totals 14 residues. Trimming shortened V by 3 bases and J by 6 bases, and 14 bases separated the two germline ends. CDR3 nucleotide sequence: TGTGCCAGCAGTGAGTCCCAGGGCCATGATGGCTACACCTTC. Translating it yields CASSESQGHDGYTF. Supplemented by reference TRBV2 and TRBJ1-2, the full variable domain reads EPEVTQTPSHQVTQMGQEVILRCVPISNHLYFYWYRQILGQKVEFLVSFYNNEISEKSEIFDDQFSVERPDGSNFTLKIRSTKLEDSAMYFCASSESQGHDGYTFGSGTRLTVV.

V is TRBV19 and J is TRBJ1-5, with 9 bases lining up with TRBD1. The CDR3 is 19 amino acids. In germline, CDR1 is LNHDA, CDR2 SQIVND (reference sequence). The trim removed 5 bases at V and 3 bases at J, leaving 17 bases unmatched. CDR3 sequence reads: CASSPRTGEVEWDNQPQHF. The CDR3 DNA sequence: TGTGCCAGTAGTCCTCGGACAGGGGAGGTCGAGTGGGACAATCAGCCCCAGCATTTT.

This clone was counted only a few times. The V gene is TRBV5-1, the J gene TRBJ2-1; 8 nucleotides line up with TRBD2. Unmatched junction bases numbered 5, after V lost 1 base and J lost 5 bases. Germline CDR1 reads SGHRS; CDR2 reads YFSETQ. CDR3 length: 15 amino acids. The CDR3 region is CASSLRSGRDNEQFF. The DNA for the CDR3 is TGCGCCAGCAGCTTGCGGAGCGGGAGAGACAATGAGCAGTTCTTC.

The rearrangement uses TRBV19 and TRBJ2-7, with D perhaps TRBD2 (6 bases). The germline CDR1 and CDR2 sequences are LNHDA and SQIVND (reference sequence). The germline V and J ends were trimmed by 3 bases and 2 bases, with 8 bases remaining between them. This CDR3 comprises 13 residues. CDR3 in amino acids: CASSISGPYEQYF. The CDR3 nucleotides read TGTGCCAGTAGTATTAGCGGCCCCTACGAGCAGTACTTC.